The text below deals with one T cell receptor beta chain. Its target is not known. The junction differs from germline at one of its ends, possibly a read error. Germline CDR1 MNHEY, CDR2 SMNVEV (reference sequence). This CDR3 is 15 amino acids long. These data come from a study of cytomegalovirus exposure and HLA in healthy donors. The PCR contained 60 Vbeta and 13 Jbeta primers. The table came from immunoSEQ multiplex PCR; TCRdb's copy has only in-frame clones and leaves some out. The repertoire has about 87,000 clones, around 70% of them found once; the top ten carry approximately 20%. Study outcomes and limitations: DRB1 had the most TCR associations and HLA-C the fewest, a later analysis found, with rates varying by HLA locus. The dataset shows that most TCR sequences were rare, while some public TCRs occurred in many donors. The likely origin of a cluster of highly shared sequence variants was a sequencing artifact.

The rearrangement uses TRBV27 and TRBJ1-5, with 9 bases fitting TRBD1. The receptor was derived from a man aged 30 to 45 in good health and CMV-seropositive. Sequencing input: PBMCs. CDR3 bases: TGTGCCAGCAGTGACAGGGGGTGGGGCAATCAGCCCCAGAATTTT. Translated, it gives CASSDRGWGNQPQNF.